A selection of T cell receptor beta chains follows, all from one sample in a study of response to subunit inactivated influenza vaccine. From the RT-PCR reads, TCRdb called clonotypes with MiXCR, one entry per CDR3 protein. The data show 750,000 to 850,000 distinct CDR3 sequences, under 20% seen once. The source was PBMCs from blood, collected 5 days after vaccination. All receptors come from a middle-aged man who received an inactivated influenza vaccine. Each CDR3 is given with its conserved first and last residue. Each record gives: CDR3 protein, J gene, V gene.

cdr3_aa: CASSHHGQLSSYNSPLHF
j_call: TRBJ1-6
v_call: TRBV4-2

cdr3_aa: CASRDRGTYNSPLHF
j_call: TRBJ1-6
v_call: TRBV12-3/TRBV12-4

cdr3_aa: CASSPHGGAGAADTQYF
j_call: TRBJ2-3
v_call: TRBV7-9

cdr3_aa: CASSPGNKGAEAFF
j_call: TRBJ1-1
v_call: TRBV12-3/TRBV12-4

cdr3_aa: CASSENTGWDSRNSPLHF
j_call: TRBJ1-6
v_call: TRBV6-1

cdr3_aa: CSARSSGHVTDTQYF
j_call: TRBJ2-3
v_call: TRBV20-1

cdr3_aa: CASSLANNYGYTF
j_call: TRBJ1-2
v_call: TRBV5-1

cdr3_aa: CASSEFRDNNQPQHF
j_call: TRBJ1-5
v_call: TRBV2

cdr3_aa: CASGQGFEQPQHF
j_call: TRBJ1-5
v_call: TRBV12-3/TRBV12-4

cdr3_aa: CASSLDTSGALETQYF
j_call: TRBJ2-5
v_call: TRBV28

cdr3_aa: CSARLGGQGIKQPQHF
j_call: TRBJ1-5
v_call: TRBV20-1

cdr3_aa: CASSQEAGSEQYF
j_call: TRBJ2-7
v_call: TRBV4-3

cdr3_aa: CASSLTALEQYF
j_call: TRBJ2-7
v_call: TRBV7-9

cdr3_aa: CSVNGRDQPQHF
j_call: TRBJ1-5
v_call: TRBV20-1

cdr3_aa: CAWSTGTGWGRSPEAFF
j_call: TRBJ1-1
v_call: TRBV30

cdr3_aa: CASSLGQGGYSNQPQHF
j_call: TRBJ1-5
v_call: TRBV5-6

cdr3_aa: CASSRDIQETQYF
j_call: TRBJ2-5
v_call: TRBV12-3/TRBV12-4

cdr3_aa: CASSLGGHSPLHF
j_call: TRBJ1-6
v_call: TRBV12-3/TRBV12-4

cdr3_aa: CASSQVGQIYEQYF
j_call: TRBJ2-7
v_call: TRBV4-1

cdr3_aa: CASSQGPRPSGRFTDTQYF
j_call: TRBJ2-3
v_call: TRBV4-2

cdr3_aa: CASSSAPWTGRETQYF
j_call: TRBJ2-5
v_call: TRBV12-3/TRBV12-4

cdr3_aa: CASRKDRATDTQYF
j_call: TRBJ2-3
v_call: TRBV27

cdr3_aa: CASSLGPALHNEQFF
j_call: TRBJ2-1
v_call: TRBV7-9

cdr3_aa: CASRQGVVAGELFF
j_call: TRBJ2-2
v_call: TRBV27

cdr3_aa: CASSQDDTGLETQYF
j_call: TRBJ2-5
v_call: TRBV4-3

cdr3_aa: CASSLEGRGIDEQYF
j_call: TRBJ2-7
v_call: TRBV5-1

cdr3_aa: CASSHPLAGGRETQYF
j_call: TRBJ2-5
v_call: TRBV4-1

cdr3_aa: CASTPHGTSTQYF
j_call: TRBJ2-3
v_call: TRBV6-1

cdr3_aa: CASSVGVWETQYF
j_call: TRBJ2-5
v_call: TRBV9

cdr3_aa: CASSQASLGQGQGFGANVLTF
j_call: TRBJ2-6
v_call: TRBV4-1

cdr3_aa: CASSSGQRTYEQYF
j_call: TRBJ2-7
v_call: TRBV5-1

cdr3_aa: CASSRQGRETQYF
j_call: TRBJ2-5
v_call: TRBV6-1

cdr3_aa: CASSSRQGIYNEQFF
j_call: TRBJ2-1
v_call: TRBV7-9

cdr3_aa: CASSPQRNYGYTF
j_call: TRBJ1-2
v_call: TRBV7-9

cdr3_aa: CASSTRGAVTDTQYF
j_call: TRBJ2-3
v_call: TRBV9

cdr3_aa: CSVGGTVGYEQYF
j_call: TRBJ2-7
v_call: TRBV29-1

cdr3_aa: CASSTIPGLAGGVEVREQFF
j_call: TRBJ2-1
v_call: TRBV5-1

cdr3_aa: CASRPAGGTEAFF
j_call: TRBJ1-1
v_call: TRBV7-2

cdr3_aa: CSAREPGWFEQYF
j_call: TRBJ2-7
v_call: TRBV20-1

cdr3_aa: CASRKLRMGLHYGYTF
j_call: TRBJ1-2
v_call: TRBV28

cdr3_aa: CATSRAGQSYEQYF
j_call: TRBJ2-7
v_call: TRBV15

cdr3_aa: CAISDAAGIRGYTF
j_call: TRBJ1-2
v_call: TRBV10-3

cdr3_aa: CSAPRTSGGNNEQFF
j_call: TRBJ2-1
v_call: TRBV20-1

cdr3_aa: CASSLDAGLRGYTF
j_call: TRBJ1-2
v_call: TRBV7-2

cdr3_aa: CSAIGQGDPYEQYF
j_call: TRBJ2-7
v_call: TRBV20-1

cdr3_aa: CASSPWPVGTGIELYEQYF
j_call: TRBJ2-7
v_call: TRBV14

cdr3_aa: CSVVRASGRYNEQFF
j_call: TRBJ2-1
v_call: TRBV29-1

cdr3_aa: CSATQGGNQPQHF
j_call: TRBJ1-5
v_call: TRBV20-1

cdr3_aa: CASSLAWAGVSYNEQFF
j_call: TRBJ2-1
v_call: TRBV7-9

cdr3_aa: CASTFSLTGPRSGANVLTF
j_call: TRBJ2-6
v_call: TRBV2

cdr3_aa: CASSQDWSEKYSYEQYF
j_call: TRBJ2-7
v_call: TRBV4-2